The 5 T cell receptor beta chains in this list originate from one sample, sequenced in a study of cytomegalovirus exposure and HLA in healthy donors. The primer mix had 60 Vbeta and 13 Jbeta primers. Method: immunoSEQ multiplex PCR; TCRdb's copy keeps in-frame clones and lacks some. The table has 110,000 to 150,000 clones, roughly 77% seen once; the top ten hold nearly 4%. Sequences were obtained from PBMCs. Receptor source: a male donor in good health and CMV-seronegative.

The DNA for the CDR3 is TGTGCCAGCAGCTCCCAGGGGGCGGCTAATGAAAAACTGTTTTTT. The encoded protein is CASSSQGAANEKLFF. The V call is TRBV7-9, the J call TRBJ1-4, with 8 bases lining up with TRBD1. V was clipped by 4 bases and J by 3 bases; unmatched bases: 4. In germline, CDR1 is SEHNR, CDR2 FQNEAQ (reference sequence). This CDR3 is 15 amino acids long.

The rearrangement links TRBV29-1 to TRBJ2-2; TRBD2 matches 8 bases. The CDR3 sequence is 13 residues long. The germline V gene encodes CDR1 SQVTM and CDR2 ANQGSEA. V lost 7 bases, J lost 7 bases, and 8 bases stayed unmatched. This CDR3 is CSAPGGAGGELFF. The CDR3 DNA sequence: TGCAGCGCCCCGGGGGGGGCGGGCGGGGAGCTGTTTTTT.

The V and J genes are TRBV4-1 and TRBJ1-2, with 8 bases that match TRBD1. Germline-derived CDR1 and CDR2 are MGHRA and YSYEKL. Trimming removed 4 bases from V and 1 base from J; junction bases left unmatched: 5. This CDR3 contains 15 residues. CDR3: CASSPSGQGNYGYTF. Here the CDR3 DNA reads TGCGCCAGCAGCCCCTCCGGACAGGGTAACTATGGCTACACCTTC.

This sequence joins TRBV18 and TRBJ2-3; D is possibly TRBD1 (5 bases). V was cut by 0 bases and J by 0 bases, with 13 bases left in between. Germline V gene data show CDR1 as KGHSH and CDR2 as LQKENI. The CDR3 is made up of 17 amino acids. CDR3 protein: CASSPPLGQTSTDTQYF. The CDR3 region has the DNA TGTGCCAGCTCACCACCGTTAGGACAAACAAGCACAGATACGCAGTATTTT.

The genes are TRBV7-2 and TRBJ2-7; possibly TRBD2 for D (5 bases). The germline V gene encodes CDR1 SGHTA and CDR2 FQGNSA. V shed 0 bases and J shed 0 bases, with 6 bases lying between them. This CDR3 comprises 14 residues. CDR3 sequence (DNA): TGTGCCAGCAGCTTAGCGGGGAGCTCCTACGAGCAGTACTTC. The encoded protein is CASSLAGSSYEQYF. The full variable domain, in which reference TRBV7-2 and TRBJ2-7 provide the parts outside the CDR3, is GAGVSQSPSNKVTEKGKDVELRCDPISGHTALYWYRQSLGQGLEFLIYFQGNSAPDKSGLPSDRFSAERTGGSVSTLTIQRTQQEDSAVYLCASSLAGSSYEQYFGPGTRLTVT.